This passage covers 5 T cell receptor beta chains from one sample sequenced in a study of OX40 agonist ivuxolimab in advanced cancers. Sequencing used immunoSEQ multiplex PCR; TCRdb keeps in-frame clones, though not all of them. The sample consists of over 14,000 clones, 80% of them appearing once. Sequenced here: CD4+ or CD8+ T cells sorted from blood, sampled in a trial of the OX40 agonist ivuxolimab. The receptors here all came from an adult with an advanced solid tumor such as melanoma, head and neck, liver or kidney cancer.

Written as DNA, the CDR3 is TGTGCCAGCAGCTACTCGGAGGGCTACACCTTC. Protein product: CASSYSEGYTF. The gene calls are TRBV7-9 and TRBJ1-2; the D is unclear. Germline values: CDR1 SEHNR, CDR2 FQNEAQ (reference sequence). The CDR3 is 11 amino acids. Trimming shortened V by 4 bases and J by 8 bases, and 8 bases separated the two germline ends.

This clone has just a few counts. This chain joins TRBV6-1 and TRBJ2-6, with D possibly TRBD2 on 6 matching bases. In germline, CDR1 is MNHNS, CDR2 SASEGT. This CDR3 is 15 amino acids long. V was shortened by 3 bases and J by 2 bases, with 8 bases between the two germline ends. The CDR3 sequence: CASSEEGAGANVLTF. The CDR3 DNA reads as TGTGCCAGCAGTGAGGAGGGTGCTGGGGCCAACGTCCTGACTTTC.

By frequency in the sample, this clone is large. CDR3 protein: CASSILYNEQFF. The CDR3 DNA sequence: TGTGCCAGTAGTATCCTCTACAATGAGCAGTTCTTC. The chain joins TRBV19 to TRBJ2-1; no firm D call. The CDR3 extends over 12 amino acids. The germline V gene encodes CDR1 LNHDA and CDR2 SQIVND (reference sequence). Trimming shortened V by 3 bases and J by 3 bases, and 3 bases separated the two germline ends. Full variable domain (missing parts from reference TRBV19 and TRBJ2-1): DGGITQSPKYLFRKEGQNVTLSCEQNLNHDAMYWYRQDPGQGLRLIYYSQIVNDFQKGDIAEGYSVSREKKESFPLTVTSAQKNPTAFYLCASSILYNEQFFGPGTRLTVL.

This clone was seen repeatedly, ten times or more. The chain links TRBV27 to TRBJ2-7, with D unclear. V lost 6 bases and J 0 bases, leaving 9 bases between the germline ends. Germline values: CDR1 MNHEY, CDR2 SMNVEV (reference sequence). The CDR3 length is 13 residues. The CDR3 DNA sequence: TGTGCCAGCAGCGATACTAACTCCTACGAGCAGTACTTC. Its protein product is CASSDTNSYEQYF.

The J gene is TRBJ2-6, the V gene TRBV28; D unresolved. Trimming took 5 bases from V and 5 from J, leaving 10 bases between them. Per the germline V gene, CDR1 is MDHEN and CDR2 is SYDVKM. CDR3 length equals 14 residues. The CDR3 DNA reads TGTGCCAGCAGTATAAGTTTTAGGGCCAACGTCCTGACTTTC. This gives the protein CASSISFRANVLTF.